This T cell receptor (beta chain) is from a study of CD8+CD57+ T cells in acquired aplastic anemia. This clonotype was recorded many times. All sequencing subjects had displayed CD8+CD57+ cell expansion on flow cytometry. Every patient had severe acquired aplastic anemia. V was cut by 0 bases and J by 5 bases, with 4 bases left in between. The CDR3 spans 12 residues. The use of genomic DNA as template underpinned the TCR beta VDJ and CDR3 profiling. TCRdb ran MiXCR on the reads and lists one entry per CDR3 protein. The sample consists of about 160,000 distinct CDR3 sequences, roughly 50% of them appearing once.

Input material: sorted CD4+, CD8+, or CD8+CD57+ T cells (not recorded which) from PBMCs. V and J are TRBV12-3 or TRBV12-4 and TRBJ2-5, with D uncertain. The receptor comes from a human donor with aplastic anemia. CDR3 nucleotides: TGTGCCAGCAGTTTAGCCCGGGAGACCCAGTACTTC. Residues: CASSLARETQYF.